This entry lists 18 T cell receptor beta chains sequenced from one sample in a study of T cells expressing NK-cell markers. TCRdb reprocessed the 5' RACE reads, with one entry per CDR3 protein and no DNA. This sample's table has roughly 380,000 distinct CDR3 sequences. Specimen: blood T cells: a sorted CD56 or NKG2C T cell subset, CD4+ or CD8+ T cells, or bulk PBMC T cells (not recorded which). The receptors originated from a man aged 18-75 years in good health.

CDR3 region: CASRGWDSLNTEAFF. V is TRBV12-3 or TRBV12-4 and J is TRBJ1-1; TCRdb indicates TRBD1, and absent DNA this call remains unverified. This CDR3 contains 15 residues.

The CDR3 sequence: CASSENSVGTQYF. V usage is TRBV6-1 and J usage is TRBJ2-5. In germline, CDR1 is MNHNS, CDR2 SASEGT. The CDR3 sequence is 13 residues long.

V usage is TRBV20-1 and J usage is TRBJ1-2. The germline V gene encodes CDR1 DFQATT and CDR2 SNEGSKA (reference sequence). The CDR3 is 11 amino acids. The CDR3 protein is CSARETMDDTF.

The chain employs TRBV11-2 and TRBJ2-3; TCRdb lists TRBD2, though no DNA is available to test this call. Germline values: CDR1 SGHAT, CDR2 FQNNGV. The CDR3 length is 19 residues. The CDR3 protein is CASSFDHRTSGGPGDTQYF.

This chain uses TRBV20-1 with TRBJ2-4; TCRdb picks TRBD2, but there is no DNA to check that call. Germline CDR1 DFQATT, CDR2 SNEGSKA (reference sequence). This CDR3 comprises 15 residues. The CDR3 is CSARLPREAKNIQYF.

The chain joins TRBV15 to TRBJ1-2. Germline CDR1 is LNHNV and CDR2 is YYDKDF (reference sequence). The CDR3 extends over 14 amino acids. The CDR3 protein is CATSRVLGSSGYTF.

The V gene is TRBV27, the J gene TRBJ1-6. CDR3 length: 15 residues. Germline lookup yields CDR1 MNHEY and CDR2 SMNVEV (reference sequence). This chain's CDR3 is CASSTHTKGNSPLHF.

The rearrangement uses TRBV28 and TRBJ2-7; lacking DNA, the TRBD2 call made by TCRdb goes unchecked. The germline CDR1 and CDR2 sequences are MDHEN and SYDVKM. This CDR3 is 14 amino acids long. This CDR3 reads CASTLGGGPYEQYF.

The chain has TRBV11-2 and TRBJ2-1; TCRdb lists TRBD2, though no DNA is available to test this call. In germline, CDR1 is SGHAT, CDR2 FQNNGV. The CDR3 contains 21 residues. The CDR3 is CASSLEIRGFTRGAGENEQFF.

The rearrangement joins TRBV11-2 to TRBJ1-4. The V gene's germline CDR1 is SGHAT and CDR2 FQNNGV. The CDR3 consists of 15 residues. CDR3: CASSSRRGLFEKLFF.

The J gene is TRBJ1-2, the V gene TRBV20-1. The length of the CDR3 is 15 residues. Germline V gene data show CDR1 as DFQATT and CDR2 as SNEGSKA (reference sequence). The chain's CDR3 is CSARTVPVGNYGYTF.

The chain joins TRBV2 to TRBJ2-1. The CDR3 has 14 amino acids. The germline CDR1 and CDR2 sequences are SNHLY and FYNNEI. This chain's CDR3 is CASLSESSYNEQFF.

The chain couples TRBV7-9 to TRBJ1-2. In germline, CDR1 is SEHNR, CDR2 FQNEAQ (reference sequence). The CDR3 is made up of 13 amino acids. The CDR3 here is CASSLVLLAGYTF.

V usage is TRBV20-1 and J usage is TRBJ2-1; TCRdb selects TRBD2, and the lack of DNA leaves this call unchecked. The CDR3 sequence is 16 residues long. Germline CDR1 is DFQATT and CDR2 is SNEGSKA (reference sequence). The CDR3 here is CSARRSSPGSYNEQFF.

The chain uses TRBV29-1 and TRBJ2-5; TCRdb's D call of TRBD2 is untestable without DNA. The CDR3 is made up of 14 amino acids. Per germline, CDR1 SQVTM and CDR2 ANQGSEA. The CDR3 sequence is CSVDMGRAVETQYF.

This chain connects TRBV20-1 to TRBJ2-3; the D call of TRBD2 rests on TCRdb alone, since no DNA is present to check it. This CDR3 has 16 amino acids. Germline assignment: CDR1 DFQATT and CDR2 SNEGSKA (reference sequence). The CDR3 loop reads CSAARASGGAEDTQYF.

V gene TRBV2 combines with J gene TRBJ2-1; the D gene TCRdb calls, TRBD2, cannot be checked with no DNA. The length of the CDR3 is 15 residues. Germline CDR1 SNHLY, CDR2 FYNNEI. CDR3 sequence: CASRATSGGESEQFF.

The chain combines TRBV6-1 with TRBJ1-2; TCRdb picks TRBD1, but there is no DNA to check that call. The CDR3 extends over 13 amino acids. The germline V gene has CDR1 MNHNS and CDR2 SASEGT. CDR3 region: CASKGVGNYGYTF.